These T cell receptor beta chains were read from a single sample in a study of blood T cell repertoires in COVID-19. Clones were sequenced by immunoSEQ multiplex PCR, and TCRdb holds only the in-frame ones, with some missing. Among around 84,000 clones listed, around 87% were seen once. The sample consisted of peripheral blood. All receptors derive from a man older than 75 with active or convalescent COVID-19. CDR3s include the opening cysteine and the closing phenylalanine or tryptophan. A D gene is named only where the DNA matches it firmly. Clone sizes are given selectively: once, few, many, or a class where the clone is expanded.

size	J	length	V	D	CDR3	DNA
-	TRBJ2-2	16	TRBV6-5	TRBD2	CASSFGGGKNTGELFF	TGTGCCAGCAGTTTCGGGGGGGGTAAGAACACCGGGGAGCTGTTTTTT
-	TRBJ2-1	17	TRBV5-1	TRBD2	CASSTGLAGGSYNEQFF	TGCGCCAGCAGCACCGGACTAGCGGGAGGTTCGTACAATGAGCAGTTCTTC
-	TRBJ1-5	15	TRBV4-2	-	CASSQVTEVNQPQHF	TGTGCCAGCAGCCAAGTCACAGAAGTCAATCAGCCCCAGCATTTT
once	TRBJ1-3	15	TRBV18	TRBD1	CASSPLGQGSDTIYF	TGTGCCAGCTCACCATTAGGACAGGGGTCGGACACCATATATTTT
-	TRBJ1-1	14	TRBV29-1	TRBD1	CSVDRGGKDTEAFF	TGCAGCGTTGATAGAGGGGGCAAAGACACTGAAGCTTTCTTT
-	TRBJ2-1	16	TRBV18	-	CASSARVPGFYNEQFF	TGTGCCAGCTCAGCCCGGGTCCCCGGGTTTTACAATGAGCAGTTCTTC
few	TRBJ1-2	16	TRBV6-5	-	CASSYYRGLGDYGYTF	TGTGCCAGCAGTTACTACCGCGGGCTCGGTGACTATGGCTACACCTTC
-	TRBJ2-1	15	TRBV5-8	-	CASSLELVSYNEQFF	TGTGCCAGCAGCTTGGAGCTAGTGTCTTACAATGAGCAGTTCTTC
-	TRBJ2-1	14	TRBV20-1	TRBD2	CSASPASGINEQFF	TGCAGTGCTAGTCCCGCTAGCGGGATTAATGAGCAGTTCTTC
-	TRBJ1-4	14	TRBV6-5	TRBD1	CASGDLDRDEKLFF	TGTGCCAGCGGGGATCTAGACAGGGATGAAAAACTGTTTTTT
-	TRBJ1-1	15	TRBV5-1	TRBD1	CASSLAVTGVSEAFF	TGCGCCAGCAGTTTAGCAGTCACAGGGGTTTCGGAGGCTTTCTTT
-	TRBJ1-3	15	TRBV19	-	CASSSPVSSGNTIYF	TGTGCCAGTAGTTCCCCGGTGAGCTCTGGAAACACCATATATTTT
-	TRBJ2-3	15	TRBV2	-	CASSEAGSSTDTQYF	TGTGCCAGCAGTGAAGCTGGCAGTAGCACAGATACGCAGTATTTT
-	TRBJ1-1	15	TRBV28	TRBD1	CASSLPGTARAGAFF	TGTGCCAGCAGTTTACCCGGGACAGCGAGGGCAGGGGCTTTCTTT
-	TRBJ1-1	14	TRBV18	-	CASSWQGAGTEAFF	TGTGCCAGCTCATGGCAAGGGGCGGGGACTGAAGCTTTCTTT
-	TRBJ2-3	14	TRBV11-3	TRBD2	CASSTSGPTDTQYF	TGTGCCAGCAGCACTAGCGGGCCCACAGATACGCAGTATTTT
-	TRBJ1-2	14	TRBV10-1	TRBD1	CASSRDRGPYGYTF	TGCGCCAGCAGCCGGGACAGGGGGCCCTATGGCTACACCTTC
-	TRBJ1-5	14	TRBV6-1	TRBD1	CASSDRTGRQPQHF	TGTGCCAGCAGTGATAGGACAGGGCGCCAGCCCCAGCATTTT
-	TRBJ1-1	14	TRBV18	-	CASSPDTINTEAFF	TGTGCCAGCTCACCAGACACAATTAACACTGAAGCTTTCTTT
-	TRBJ2-3	14	TRBV19	-	CASSPTSSTDTQYF	TGTGCCAGTAGCCCGACTAGTAGCACAGATACGCAGTATTTT
few	TRBJ1-2	14	TRBV15	-	CATSRDPPRGGYTF	TGTGCCACCAGCAGAGACCCGCCAAGGGGTGGCTACACCTTC
-	TRBJ2-3	16	TRBV14	-	CASSQLLSFGTDTQYF	TGTGCCAGCAGCCAGTTGTTGTCATTTGGCACAGATACGCAGTATTTT
-	TRBJ1-1	14	TRBV5-1	TRBD1	CASSPDRGLAEAFF	TGCGCCAGCAGCCCGGACAGGGGGCTAGCTGAAGCTTTCTTT
-	TRBJ1-6	14	TRBV28	-	CASSIQGPTTPLHF	TGTGCCAGCAGTATACAGGGCCCTACGACACCCCTCCACTTT
-	TRBJ2-2	15	TRBV28	TRBD2	CASSPGTSSTGELFF	TGTGCCAGCAGTCCAGGGACTAGCAGCACCGGGGAGCTGTTTTTT
-	TRBJ1-2	13	TRBV2	TRBD1	CASTRQGSGGYTF	TGTGCCAGCACACGACAGGGGTCGGGGGGCTACACCTTC
-	TRBJ1-5	15	TRBV28	-	CASSYSVGGFQPQHF	TGTGCCAGCTCATACTCCGTCGGGGGGTTTCAGCCCCAGCATTTT
-	TRBJ1-1	13	TRBV19	-	CASSSERLSRAFF	TGTGCCAGTAGTTCAGAGAGGTTGAGTAGAGCTTTCTTT
-	TRBJ1-4	16	TRBV6-5	-	CASSSKDRAGRGKLFF	TGTGCCAGCAGTTCCAAGGACCGGGCAGGGAGGGGAAAACTGTTTTTT
-	TRBJ1-2	11	TRBV20-1	-	CSAKLRGGYTF	TGCAGTGCAAAGCTCCGGGGGGGCTACACCTTC
-	TRBJ1-1	12	TRBV28	-	CASSPQNTEAFF	TGTGCCAGCAGTCCACAGAACACTGAAGCTTTCTTT